Only a few counts were recorded for the clone carrying this TCR beta chain. The antigen is unknown. The germline V gene encodes CDR1 LGHDT and CDR2 YNNKEL (reference sequence). This CDR3 region has 12 residues. With 4 bases removed from V and 1 base from J, the gap between germline ends came to 4 bases. The sample comes from a study of T cell responses to AZD1222 COVID-19 vaccine. Sequencing was performed with immunoSEQ multiplex PCR; in TCRdb, only in-frame clones are kept and a portion is missing. The sample includes about 88,000 clones, approximately 88% of them seen just once. General study results and limits: Repertoire sampling was restricted to post-peak T cell response timepoints.

This sample comprised peripheral blood, obtained 28 days after the second AZD1222 dose. The source is an adult who received the AZD1222 COVID-19 vaccine. The chain links TRBV3-1 (or the pseudogene TRBV3-2) to TRBJ1-1; D gene ambiguous. The CDR3 protein is CASSRQNTEAFF. The CDR3 nucleotides read TGTGCCAGCAGCCGACAGAACACTGAAGCTTTCTTT.